The clone carrying this T cell receptor (beta chain) turned up a few times. This sample was taken from a study of blood T cell repertoires in COVID-19. Source study methods: Quantification of nucleated cells was approximated via reference gene primer amplification. Assay: immunoSEQ multiplex PCR; the TCRdb copy retains only in-frame clones and omits some. The DNA gave D and trimming, while V, J and clone size come from that table. There are approximately 90,000 clones in the sample; approximately 80% occur only once, and roughly 53% lies in the top ten. Germline values: CDR1 SGHNT, CDR2 YYREEE (reference sequence). This CDR3 has 15 residues. V lost 4 bases to trimming and J lost 0 bases, with 11 bases between them.

The source is a human donor in a cohort sampled during active COVID-19. This rearrangement joins TRBV5-4 to TRBJ2-4, with a weak D call TRBD1 (7 bases). Material: peripheral blood. CDR3 in amino acids: CASSAGQLAKNIQYF. Written as DNA, the CDR3 is TGTGCCAGCAGCGCGGGACAGCTAGCCAAAAACATTCAGTACTTC.